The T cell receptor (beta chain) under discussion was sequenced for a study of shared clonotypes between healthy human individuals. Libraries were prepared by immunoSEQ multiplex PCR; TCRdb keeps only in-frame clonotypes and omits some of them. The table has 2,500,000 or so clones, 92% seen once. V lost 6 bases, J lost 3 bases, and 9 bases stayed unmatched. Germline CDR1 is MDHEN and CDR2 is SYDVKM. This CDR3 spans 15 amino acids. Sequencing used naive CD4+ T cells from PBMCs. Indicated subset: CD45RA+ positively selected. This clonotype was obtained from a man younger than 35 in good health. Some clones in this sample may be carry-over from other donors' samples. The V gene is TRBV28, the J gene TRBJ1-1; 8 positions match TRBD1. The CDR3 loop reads CASSEPGGADTEAFF. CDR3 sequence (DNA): TGTGCCAGCAGCGAACCAGGGGGCGCGGACACTGAAGCTTTCTTT.